A selection of T cell receptor beta chains follows, all from one sample in a study of blood T cell repertoires in COVID-19. Libraries were prepared by immunoSEQ multiplex PCR; TCRdb keeps only in-frame clonotypes and omits some of them. The sample yields fewer than 250,000 clones, roughly four fifths seen once. The material sequenced was peripheral blood. These receptors were collected from a woman in her forties or fifties with acute or convalescent COVID-19. CDR3s include the opening cysteine and the closing phenylalanine or tryptophan. Only some rows state a clone size, as once, few, many or a class for expanded clones.

J: TRBJ2-7
V: TRBV19
size: few
CDR3: CASSQGLYEQYF

J: TRBJ1-5
V: TRBV30
size: -
CDR3: CAWSEAPDQPQHF

J: TRBJ1-5
V: TRBV19
size: -
CDR3: CASTTRQGSSNQPQHF

J: TRBJ1-3
V: TRBV15
size: -
CDR3: CATSPYRQGPFSGNTIYF

J: TRBJ1-5
V: TRBV12-5
size: -
CDR3: CASGSGQENQPQHF

J: TRBJ2-2
V: TRBV6-5
size: -
CDR3: CASSKKRGALGELFF

J: TRBJ2-6
V: TRBV7-9
size: -
CDR3: CASTNAGETSGANVLTF

J: TRBJ2-7
V: TRBV14
size: -
CDR3: CASSPRVTSYEQYF

J: TRBJ1-4
V: TRBV27
size: -
CDR3: CASSSDPSRDEKLFF

J: TRBJ2-3
V: TRBV11-2
size: few
CDR3: CASSPGTSTDTQYF

J: TRBJ1-5
V: TRBV13
size: -
CDR3: CASSTGENQPQHF

J: TRBJ1-3
V: TRBV23-1
size: -
CDR3: CASSQTSTGTSGNTIYF

J: TRBJ1-1
V: TRBV7-7
size: once
CDR3: CASSMDTNTEAFF

J: TRBJ1-6
V: TRBV5-1
size: -
CDR3: CASSASGGGQNSPLHF

J: TRBJ2-5
V: TRBV7-9
size: -
CDR3: CASSPPRDTGTQYF

J: TRBJ1-1
V: TRBV20-1
size: -
CDR3: CSASDGVGVNTEAFF

J: TRBJ2-1
V: TRBV29-1
size: -
CDR3: CSVGGAGGPYNEQFF

J: TRBJ1-2
V: TRBV2
size: once
CDR3: CASPRDSGGYTF

J: TRBJ1-1
V: TRBV6-5
size: once
CDR3: CASRPSGGRTEAFF

J: TRBJ2-7
V: TRBV6-1
size: once
CDR3: CASSEIESGSSYEQYF

J: TRBJ2-1
V: TRBV5-4
size: few
CDR3: CASSLPGGGNEQFF

J: TRBJ2-2
V: TRBV2
size: -
CDR3: CASRAGPNTGELFF

J: TRBJ1-4
V: TRBV28
size: -
CDR3: CASTEEARNEKLFF

J: TRBJ1-5
V: TRBV2
size: once
CDR3: CASRADQKDQPQHF

J: TRBJ2-3
V: TRBV27
size: -
CDR3: CASSFASDTQYF

J: TRBJ1-1
V: TRBV14
size: few
CDR3: CASSQDAGNTEAFF

J: TRBJ2-3
V: TRBV24-1
size: -
CDR3: CATSGSPTDTQYF

J: TRBJ2-7
V: TRBV19
size: -
CDR3: CASSIGQGAYEQYF

J: TRBJ1-5
V: TRBV18
size: -
CDR3: CASSDREYQPQHF

J: TRBJ1-4
V: TRBV19
size: -
CDR3: CASSIQGEKLFF

J: TRBJ2-2
V: TRBV19
size: -
CDR3: CASSIEGQTTGELFF

J: TRBJ2-1
V: TRBV7-8
size: once
CDR3: CASSYNRVGSEQFF

J: TRBJ1-3
V: TRBV10-2
size: -
CDR3: CASRTAAGGSGNTIYF

J: TRBJ2-5
V: TRBV3-1/TRBV3-2
size: -
CDR3: CASSQERSAYQETQYF

J: TRBJ1-2
V: TRBV6-2/TRBV6-3
size: -
CDR3: CASSYRSGAPGYTF

J: TRBJ1-5
V: TRBV2
size: -
CDR3: CASGTGRGQPQHF

J: TRBJ1-2
V: TRBV28
size: -
CDR3: CASSLQGPRYGYTF

J: TRBJ1-5
V: TRBV18
size: few
CDR3: CASSPWGARNQPQHF

J: TRBJ2-1
V: TRBV5-1
size: -
CDR3: CASGTGTYNEQFF

J: TRBJ2-7
V: TRBV9
size: few
CDR3: CASSVDGGSHEQYF

J: TRBJ2-4
V: TRBV12-3/TRBV12-4
size: -
CDR3: CASSFDRPQYF

J: TRBJ2-1
V: TRBV27
size: once
CDR3: CASSYPPGAARLHEQFF

J: TRBJ2-1
V: TRBV6-5
size: -
CDR3: CASSSGRGSYNEQFF

J: TRBJ1-1
V: TRBV11-2
size: -
CDR3: CASSLAVNTEAFF

J: TRBJ2-1
V: TRBV28
size: once
CDR3: CASNVAGVIYNEQFF

J: TRBJ2-1
V: TRBV19
size: -
CDR3: CASSLRGVAGGRGEQFF

J: TRBJ1-2
V: TRBV24-1
size: -
CDR3: CATSDSGGTARYGYTF

J: TRBJ1-2
V: TRBV7-8
size: -
CDR3: CASSLVATGGGSSYTF

J: TRBJ2-3
V: TRBV14
size: -
CDR3: CASKGSGGLRTDTQYF

J: TRBJ1-5
V: TRBV28
size: -
CDR3: CASSSSTGTFLRNQPQHF

J: TRBJ2-1
V: TRBV19
size: -
CDR3: CASSIFAVGYNEQFF

J: TRBJ1-1
V: TRBV2
size: -
CDR3: CASSPILQGFYTEAFF

J: TRBJ1-2
V: TRBV5-1
size: few
CDR3: CASSRGQGEAYGYTF

J: TRBJ1-5
V: TRBV16
size: few
CDR3: CASSQSRGSQPQHF

J: TRBJ1-5
V: TRBV7-6
size: -
CDR3: CASSLTSYQPQHF

J: TRBJ2-1
V: TRBV19
size: once
CDR3: CASSTTGGSYNEQFF

J: TRBJ1-1
V: TRBV28
size: -
CDR3: CASSLGQMSTEAFF